This TCR beta chain is drawn from a study of cytomegalovirus exposure and HLA in healthy donors. Concerning this clone itself: Its antigen is unknown.

With 60 Vbeta and 13 Jbeta primers, the PCR was carried out. Sequenced by immunoSEQ multiplex PCR; TCRdb stores in-frame clones only, minus some. The sample holds more than 35,000 clones, about 70% seen once. Study results and limitations: Later on, an analysis tied roughly 17,000 TCR beta sequences to HLA alleles at 0.05 false discovery rate.

The CDR3 runs 15 residues. From germline, CDR1 is MNHEY and CDR2 SVGAGI. Trimming pared 4 bases from V and 2 bases from J, leaving 14 bases between. Specimen: PBMCs. The V call is TRBV6-5, the J call TRBJ1-1; D is undetermined. The sequence was collected from a man aged 35 to 55 in good health and CMV-seronegative. For the CDR3, the DNA is TGTGCCAGCAGTTCTCCCGAGTCAGGCAACACTGAAGCTTTCTTT. Its translation: CASSSPESGNTEAFF.